These T cell receptor beta chains were read from a single sample in a study of blood T cells in healthy people across ages. TCRdb reprocessed the 5' RACE reads with MiXCR, giving one entry per CDR3 protein. The table has roughly 800,000 distinct CDR3 sequences, roughly 50% seen once. The sample consisted of blood. These receptors came from a man aged 25-45 years in good health. Each CDR3 is given with its conserved first and last residue. A D gene is named only where the DNA matches it firmly. Rows may omit the clone size; those that give it use once, few, many or a size class.

CDR3 protein,CDR3 DNA,clone size,D gene,V gene,J gene
CASSLRVGGDQPQHF,TGTGCCAGCAGTTTACGCGTAGGGGGGGATCAGCCCCAGCATTTT,-,-,TRBV27,TRBJ1-5
CASNRQGGNEQYF,TGTGCCAGCAATCGACAGGGGGGCAACGAGCAGTACTTC,-,TRBD1,TRBV6-1,TRBJ2-7
CSVEDGAKYTEAFF,TGCAGCGTTGAAGATGGGGCGAAGTACACTGAAGCTTTCTTT,-,-,TRBV29-1,TRBJ1-1
CSAFSGGTDTQYF,TGCAGTGCTTTTAGCGGGGGCACAGATACGCAGTATTTT,-,TRBD2,TRBV20-1,TRBJ2-3
CVSSRSPRQETQYF,TGTGTCAGCAGCCGAAGCCCCCGGCAAGAGACCCAGTACTTC,-,-,TRBV7-2,TRBJ2-5
CASSAESGPYEQYF,TGTGCCAGCAGTGCGGAGAGTGGACCCTACGAGCAGTACTTC,-,-,TRBV2,TRBJ2-7
CSVDWREDSTDTQYF,TGCAGCGTTGATTGGAGGGAAGATTCCACAGATACGCAGTATTTT,-,-,TRBV29-1,TRBJ2-3
CASSPTNKHGETQYF,TGTGCCAGCTCACCGACCAACAAACATGGGGAGACCCAGTACTTC,-,-,TRBV18,TRBJ2-5
CASSGRGTGSYNEQYF,TGCGCCAGCAGCGGGAGGGGAACGGGGTCCTACAATGAGCAGTACTTC,-,TRBD2,TRBV5-1,TRBJ2-7
CASSQDLASTRQYF,TGTGCCAGCAGCCAAGATCTGGCATCTACGAGGCAGTACTTC,-,-,TRBV3-1,TRBJ2-4
CSARDGYNEQYF,TGCAGTGCTAGAGATGGCTACAATGAGCAGTACTTC,-,-,TRBV20-1,TRBJ2-5
CASVEEYTDTQYF,TGCGCCAGCGTGGAGGAGTACACAGATACGCAGTATTTT,-,-,TRBV10-2,TRBJ2-3
CSATQRAGVEDEQYF,TGCAGTGCCACCCAAAGAGCGGGAGTAGAGGACGAGCAGTACTTC,once,TRBD2,TRBV20-1,TRBJ2-7
CSVVEAGAWVQYF,TGCAGCGTTGTAGAAGCGGGGGCCTGGGTTCAGTACTTC,few,TRBD2,TRBV29-1,TRBJ2-4
CASTSVANTGELFF,TGTGCCAGTACTAGCGTAGCGAACACCGGGGAGCTGTTTTTT,-,TRBD2,TRBV6-2/TRBV6-3,TRBJ2-2
CSARDNLIATDTQYF,TGCAGTGCTAGAGATAACTTGATTGCCACAGATACGCAGTATTTT,-,-,TRBV20-1,TRBJ2-3
CASSQGAVRFF,TGCGCCAGCAGCCAAGGGGCAGTACGGTTCTTC,-,-,TRBV4-3,TRBJ2-1
CSALTGTYEQYF,TGCAGTGCTCTGACAGGGACCTACGAGCAGTACTTC,few,TRBD1,TRBV20-1,TRBJ2-7
CSARHRHEARDEKLFF,TGCAGTGCTAGGCACCGTCACGAGGCACGGGATGAAAAACTGTTTTTT,once,-,TRBV20-1,TRBJ1-4
CASSFVGGTVGEQFF,TGTGCCAGCAGCTTCGTGGGAGGTACGGTCGGTGAGCAGTTCTTC,few,-,TRBV7-2,TRBJ2-1
CASSYGTSNEQFF,TGTGCCAGCAGCTACGGGACTAGTAATGAGCAGTTCTTC,-,TRBD2,TRBV3-1,TRBJ2-1
CSAEQTGWGCTF,TGCAGTGCTGAACAGACAGGGTGGGGCTGCACCTTC,-,TRBD1,TRBV20-1,TRBJ1-2
CASSLSGETDDNEQFF,TGTGCCAGCAGTTTATCGGGCGAGACGGATGACAATGAGCAGTTCTTC,-,-,TRBV27,TRBJ2-1